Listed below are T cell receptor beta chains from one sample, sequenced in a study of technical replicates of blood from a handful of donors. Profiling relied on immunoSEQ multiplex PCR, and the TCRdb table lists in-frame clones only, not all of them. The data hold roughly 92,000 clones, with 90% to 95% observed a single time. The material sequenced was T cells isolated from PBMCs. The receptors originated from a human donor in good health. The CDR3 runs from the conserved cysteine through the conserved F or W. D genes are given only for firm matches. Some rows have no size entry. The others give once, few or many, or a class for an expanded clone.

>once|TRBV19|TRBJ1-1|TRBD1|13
CASSINRGGEAFF
TGTGCCAGTAGTATAAACAGGGGAGGTGAAGCTTTCTTT
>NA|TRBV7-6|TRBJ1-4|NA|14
CASSSLQGLEKLFF
TGTGCCAGCAGTTCCCTCCAGGGATTGGAAAAACTGTTTTTT
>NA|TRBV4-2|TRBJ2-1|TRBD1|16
CASSRDRAPSYNEQFF
TGTGCCAGCAGCCGAGACAGGGCCCCTTCCTACAATGAGCAGTTCTTC
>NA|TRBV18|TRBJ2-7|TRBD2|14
CASSPGTSGYEQYF
TGTGCCAGCTCACCCGGGACTAGCGGCTACGAGCAGTACTTC
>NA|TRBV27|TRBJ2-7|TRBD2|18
CASSLKGSGRALTYEQYF
TGTGCCAGCAGTTTAAAGGGGTCCGGGAGGGCTTTGACCTACGAGCAGTACTTC
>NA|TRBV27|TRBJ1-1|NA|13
CASSLYVGTEAFF
TGTGCCAGCAGTTTGTATGTCGGGACTGAAGCTTTCTTT
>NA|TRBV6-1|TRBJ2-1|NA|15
CASSEFGRGINEQFF
TGTGCCAGCAGTGAATTTGGGAGGGGGATCAATGAGCAGTTCTTC
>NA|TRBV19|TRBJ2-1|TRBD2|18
CASSPGTSGRGVLYEQFF
TGTGCCAGTAGCCCGGGGACTAGCGGGAGGGGTGTACTCTATGAGCAGTTCTTC
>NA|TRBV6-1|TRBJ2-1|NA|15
CASSEQVSSYNEQFF
TGTGCCAGCAGTGAACAGGTGAGCTCCTACAATGAGCAGTTCTTC
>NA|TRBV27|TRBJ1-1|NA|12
CASSLGRSEAFF
TGTGCCAGCAGTTTAGGGAGGTCTGAAGCTTTCTTT
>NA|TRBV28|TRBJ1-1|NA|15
CASSFRPRGSTEAFF
TGTGCCAGCAGTTTCCGACCAAGGGGAAGCACTGAAGCTTTCTTT
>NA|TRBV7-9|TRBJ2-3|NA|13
CASSTGMIDTQYF
TGTGCCAGCAGTACAGGGATGATTGATACGCAGTATTTT
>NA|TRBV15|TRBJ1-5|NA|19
CATSRDLAGSSLRNQPQHF
TGTGCCACCAGCAGAGATCTGGCAGGTTCTAGCTTACGCAATCAGCCCCAGCATTTT
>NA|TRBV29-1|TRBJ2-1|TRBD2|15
CSVAGTSGSYNEQFF
TGCAGCGTGGCGGGGACTAGCGGATCCTACAATGAGCAGTTCTTC
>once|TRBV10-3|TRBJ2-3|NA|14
CAISGQSATDTQYF
TGTGCCATCAGCGGACAGAGTGCCACAGATACGCAGTATTTT
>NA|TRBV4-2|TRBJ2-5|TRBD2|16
CASSQGSSGPQETQYF
TGTGCCAGCAGCCAAGGTTCTAGCGGGCCCCAAGAGACCCAGTACTTC
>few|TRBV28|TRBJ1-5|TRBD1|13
CASRDRGDQPQHF
TGTGCCAGCAGGGACAGGGGGGATCAGCCCCAGCATTTT
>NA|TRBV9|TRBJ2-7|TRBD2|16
CASSGGGLAGSYEQYF
TGTGCCAGCTCGGGAGGGGGGCTAGCGGGATCCTACGAGCAGTACTTC
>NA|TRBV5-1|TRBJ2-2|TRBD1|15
CASSWTGPNTGELFF
TGCGCCAGCAGCTGGACAGGGCCGAACACCGGGGAGCTGTTTTTT
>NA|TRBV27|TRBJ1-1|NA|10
CAVLGGRAFF
TGTGCCGTCCTGGGGGGGCGGGCTTTCTTT
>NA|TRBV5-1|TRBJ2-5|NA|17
CASSLSGSSLTKETQYF
TGCGCCAGCAGCTTGTCCGGTAGTTCCCTTACTAAAGAGACCCAGTACTTC
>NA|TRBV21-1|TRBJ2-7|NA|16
CASSERLGTDPYEQYF
TGTGCCAGCAGCGAACGCCTAGGGACAGATCCCTACGAGCAGTACTTC
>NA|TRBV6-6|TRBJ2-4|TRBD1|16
CASSYRQGEAKNIQYF
TGTGCCAGCAGTTATAGACAGGGGGAGGCCAAAAACATTCAGTACTTC
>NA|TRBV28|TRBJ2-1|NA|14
CASSRGLAANEQFF
TGTGCCAGCAGCCGGGGACTTGCGGCCAATGAGCAGTTCTTC
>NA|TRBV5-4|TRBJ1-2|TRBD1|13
CASSSPGGYGYTF
TGTGCCAGCAGCTCCCCAGGGGGATATGGCTACACCTTC
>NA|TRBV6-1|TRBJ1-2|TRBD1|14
CASSKGQGLYGYTF
TGTGCCAGCAGTAAGGGACAGGGGCTTTATGGCTACACCTTC
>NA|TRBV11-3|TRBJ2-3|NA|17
CASSLDHETGYTDTQYF
TGTGCCAGCAGCTTAGACCATGAGACGGGTTACACAGATACGCAGTATTTT
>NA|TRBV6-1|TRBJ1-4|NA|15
CASTEGGLSNEKLFF
TGTGCCAGCACCGAGGGGGGGCTATCTAATGAAAAACTGTTTTTT
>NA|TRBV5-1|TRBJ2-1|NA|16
CASSFERTRSYNEQFF
TGCGCCAGCAGCTTTGAGCGGACCCGCTCCTACAATGAGCAGTTCTTC
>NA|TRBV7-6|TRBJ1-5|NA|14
CASSLWGVGQPQHF
TGTGCCAGCAGCCTTTGGGGGGTGGGTCAGCCCCAGCATTTT
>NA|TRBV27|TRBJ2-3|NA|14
CASRIQGSTDTQYF
TGTGCCAGCAGAATACAGGGAAGCACAGATACGCAGTATTTT
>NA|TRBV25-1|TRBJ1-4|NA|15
CASSRPSGANEKLFF
TGTGCCAGCAGTCGTCCCTCAGGGGCGAATGAAAAACTGTTTTTT
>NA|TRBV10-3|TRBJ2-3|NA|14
CAIKERSPTDTQYF
TGTGCCATCAAGGAGCGGTCCCCCACAGATACGCAGTATTTT
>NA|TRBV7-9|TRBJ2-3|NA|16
CASSGGPGLITDTQYF
TGTGCCAGCAGCGGCGGGCCGGGCCTTATCACAGATACGCAGTATTTT
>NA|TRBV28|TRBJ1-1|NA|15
CASSIGGRDNTEAFF
TGTGCCAGCAGTATAGGGGGTCGTGATAACACTGAAGCTTTCTTT
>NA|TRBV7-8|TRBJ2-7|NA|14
CASSPWAQAYEQYF
TGTGCCAGCAGTCCCTGGGCACAGGCCTACGAGCAGTACTTC
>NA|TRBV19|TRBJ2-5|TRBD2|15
CASRHGGLAEETQYF
TGTGCCAGTAGACACGGGGGACTAGCAGAAGAGACCCAGTACTTC
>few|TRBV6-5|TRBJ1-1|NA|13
CASSSGLHTEAFF
TGTGCCAGCAGTTCAGGGTTGCACACTGAAGCTTTCTTT
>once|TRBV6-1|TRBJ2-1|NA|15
CASSEGGREYNEQFF
TGTGCCAGCAGTGAAGGAGGACGGGAGTACAATGAGCAGTTCTTC
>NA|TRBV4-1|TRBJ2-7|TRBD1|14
CASSQGQGTYEQYF
TGCGCCAGCAGCCAAGGACAGGGGACCTACGAGCAGTACTTC
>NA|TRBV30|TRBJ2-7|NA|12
CAWSVLPYEQYF
TGTGCCTGGAGTGTCCTTCCTTACGAGCAGTACTTC
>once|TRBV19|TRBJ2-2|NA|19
CASSGRVSSSQMYTGELFF
TGTGCCAGTAGTGGAAGAGTCAGTAGCAGCCAGATGTACACCGGGGAGCTGTTTTTT
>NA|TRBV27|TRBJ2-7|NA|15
CASSISGTPAYEQYF
TGTGCCAGCAGTATCTCCGGGACTCCTGCCTACGAGCAGTACTTC
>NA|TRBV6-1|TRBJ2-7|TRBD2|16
CASSEGDLAGFSEQYF
TGTGCCAGCAGTGAAGGGGACCTAGCGGGATTTAGCGAGCAGTACTTC
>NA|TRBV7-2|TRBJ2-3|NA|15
CASSPLAPSTDTQYF
TGTGCCAGCAGCCCGCTAGCTCCTAGCACAGATACGCAGTATTTT
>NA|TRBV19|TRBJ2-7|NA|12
CASSWDTYEQYF
TGTGCCAGTAGTTGGGACACCTACGAGCAGTACTTC
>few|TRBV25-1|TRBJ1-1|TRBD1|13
CASSEYTGDEAFF
TGTGCCAGCAGTGAATACACAGGGGATGAAGCTTTCTTT
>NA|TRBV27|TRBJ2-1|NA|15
CASSPSGGSYNEQFF
TGTGCCAGCAGTCCGTCTGGCGGCTCCTACAATGAGCAGTTCTTC
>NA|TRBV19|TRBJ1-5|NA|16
CASSLPDRFSNQPQHF
TGTGCCAGTAGCCTTCCGGACAGATTTAGCAATCAGCCCCAGCATTTT
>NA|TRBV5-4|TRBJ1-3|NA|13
CASSLASGHTIYF
TGTGCCAGCAGCTTGGCCTCAGGCCACACCATATATTTT
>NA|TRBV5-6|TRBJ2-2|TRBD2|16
CASSLALGGGSGELFF
TGTGCCAGCAGCTTGGCCCTCGGGGGAGGGTCCGGGGAGCTGTTTTTT
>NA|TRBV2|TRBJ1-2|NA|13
CASSGDSLYGYTF
TGTGCCAGCAGTGGTGACAGCCTCTATGGCTACACCTTC
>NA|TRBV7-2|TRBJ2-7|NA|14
CASSLGGLFYEQYF
TGTGCCAGCAGCTTAGGGGGGCTCTTCTACGAGCAGTACTTC
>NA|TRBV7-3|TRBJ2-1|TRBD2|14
CASSPIAGGNEQFF
TGTGCCAGCAGCCCTATAGCGGGAGGCAATGAGCAGTTCTTC